There are many counts of the clone carrying this TCR beta chain. This record comes from a study of neurological immune-mediated disorders. Unsorted libraries came from 2 million PBMCs stored at -80 °C. TCRdb reprocessed the 5' RACE reads via MiXCR and lists one record per CDR3 protein. The sample gives about 59,000 distinct CDR3 sequences, roughly 3.3% of which show up once; about 3.1% is in the top ten. This CDR3 has 12 amino acids. The V end was cut by 8 bases, the J end by 5 bases, with 15 bases between. Germline loops: CDR1 DFQATT, CDR2 SNEGSKA (reference sequence). Sequencing was done on a sample of PBMCs. The V call is TRBV20-1, the J call TRBJ2-5; a possible D gene is TRBD2 (6 bases). This clonotype was sampled from a woman in her 30s with multiple sclerosis. The CDR3 DNA sequence: TGCAGTACCCGTGGAGGGATCGAGACCCAGTACTTC. Amino acids: CSTRGGIETQYF.